The entry below describes one T cell receptor beta chain. Its matching antigen is unknown. These data originate in a study of identical twins. General study results and limits: Recombination models fit unrelated individuals' TCR alpha sharing but underestimated twins'. Compared with unrelated sharing, twin-shared out-of-frame alpha sequences had more low-probability sequences. Whereas memory repertoires showed no such difference, abundant cord blood beta clonotypes carried fewer insertions.

cDNA molecules carried unique molecular identifiers, and template switching added a universal primer site. TCRdb itself ran the 5' RACE reads through MiXCR, one entry per CDR3 protein. The sample carries about 570,000 distinct CDR3 sequences, 9.6% recorded once. Per germline, CDR1 SQVTM and CDR2 ANQGSEA. This CDR3 has 11 amino acids. Trimming at V came to 7 bases and at J to 5 bases, leaving 5 bases not matched to a gene. The same sample was also used in a study of yellow fever vaccine responses in identical twins.

The sample taken for sequencing was PBMCs. The chain has TRBV29-1 and TRBJ2-7; 7 bases agree with TRBD1. This receptor was identified in a young woman in good health. This chain's CDR3 is CSAWTGDEQYF. As DNA, the CDR3 is TGCAGCGCTTGGACAGGCGACGAGCAGTACTTC.